What follows are 9 T cell receptor beta chains derived from one specimen sequenced in a study of blood T cell repertoires in COVID-19. Assay used: immunoSEQ multiplex PCR; TCRdb lists only in-frame clones, some missing. The table records around 41,000 clones, around 86% of them present only once. Input material: peripheral blood. The receptors were sampled from a woman older than 75 with acute or convalescent COVID-19.

The chain is built from TRBV28 and TRBJ1-6; 7 bases line up with TRBD1. With 3 bases clipped from V and 0 bases from J, the junction kept 5 bases outside the gene matches. Germline V CDR1 and CDR2: MDHEN, SYDVKM. CDR3 length: 17 residues. The DNA for the CDR3 is TGTGCCAGCAGTTTCGGTGGGGACAGCTCCTATAATTCACCCCTCCACTTT. Translation gives CASSFGGDSSYNSPLHF.

The rearrangement links TRBV5-1 to TRBJ2-1; TRBD2 matches at 8 bases. The CDR3 is 14 residues long. The J segment lost 5 bases and the V segment lost 7 bases, leaving 8 bases of the junction unmatched. CDR1 SGHRS and CDR2 YFSETQ come from the germline V gene. CDR3 region: CASLPGLENNEQFF. CDR3 nucleotide sequence: TGCGCCAGCCTCCCGGGACTAGAAAACAATGAGCAGTTCTTC.

The rearrangement uses TRBV6-5 and TRBJ2-7; tentative D call: TRBD1 (6 bases). CDR1 MNHEY and CDR2 SVGAGI come from the germline V gene. The CDR3 consists of 14 residues. Between the trimmed V and J ends, which lost 6 bases and 4 bases, there was a span of 16 bases. CDR3: CASSDLQGPYEQYF. The CDR3 DNA is TGTGCCAGCAGCGACCTCCAGGGGCCTTACGAGCAGTACTTC.

The table lists this clone with a count of one. The V gene is TRBV24-1, the J gene TRBJ1-5; 8 nucleotides match TRBD1. The CDR3 has 22 amino acids. Germline V gene lookup returns CDR1 KGHDR and CDR2 SFDVKD. V lost 0 bases, J lost 0 bases, and 18 bases stayed unmatched. The CDR3: CATSDLKTQGARGPYSNQPQHF. As DNA, the CDR3 is TGTGCCACCAGTGATTTGAAAACCCAGGGGGCGAGGGGCCCGTATAGCAATCAGCCCCAGCATTTT.

This clone has a single count. The chain links TRBV6-2 or TRBV6-3 to TRBJ1-6; TRBD1 aligns across 7 bases. Germline loops: CDR1 MNHEY, CDR2 SVGEGT. This CDR3 region has 16 residues. The V gene end was trimmed by 6 bases and the J gene end by 7 bases; junction bases not matched to a gene: 12. CDR3 DNA: TGTGCCAGCAGCCCGCCCCCGGACAGGAGGAATTCACCCCTCCACTTT. This gives the protein CASSPPPDRRNSPLHF.

CDR3: CASSARREDGYTF. Here the CDR3 DNA reads TGTGCCAGCAGTGCCAGACGCGAGGATGGCTACACCTTC. The J gene is TRBJ1-2, the V gene TRBV2; D not resolved. Germline values: CDR1 SNHLY, CDR2 FYNNEI. This CDR3 spans 13 amino acids. The V and J ends lost 4 bases and 6 bases respectively, with 12 bases between them.

The genes are TRBV28 and TRBJ1-6; 7 bases line up with TRBD1. The germline gives CDR1 MDHEN, CDR2 SYDVKM. CDR3 length equals 11 residues. V was clipped by 5 bases and J by 17 bases; unmatched bases: 6. The CDR3 DNA is TGTGCCAGCAGTCCGGCACAGGGGTTCCACTTT. Amino acid sequence: CASSPAQGFHF.

V and J are TRBV19 and TRBJ1-5, with a weak D call TRBD1 (6 bases). V gave up 6 bases and J gave up 1 base, with 13 bases separating them. CDR1 is LNHDA and CDR2 is SQIVND in the germline V gene (reference sequence). The CDR3 is 15 amino acids. The CDR3 is CASSDGTPSNQPQHF. The CDR3 DNA follows: TGTGCCAGTAGCGACGGGACACCCAGCAATCAGCCCCAGCATTTT. Full variable domain (outside the CDR3, taken from reference TRBV19 and TRBJ1-5): DGGITQSPKYLFRKEGQNVTLSCEQNLNHDAMYWYRQDPGQGLRLIYYSQIVNDFQKGDIAEGYSVSREKKESFPLTVTSAQKNPTAFYLCASSDGTPSNQPQHFGDGTRLSIL.

The V call is TRBV13, the J call TRBJ1-6, with TRBD1 identical over 8 bases. Per the germline V gene, CDR1 is PRHDT and CDR2 is FYEKMQ (reference sequence). Unmatched junction bases numbered 7, after V lost 5 bases and J lost 10 bases. The CDR3 is made up of 14 amino acids. CDR3 DNA sequence: TGTGCCAGCAGCCCGGGCAGGGGGCTATCACCCCTCCACTTT. Translated: CASSPGRGLSPLHF.